This T cell receptor beta chain stems from a study of cytotoxic CD8 clonotypes in ibrutinib-treated CLL. Study at large: Partial response was seen in about 25 patients and complete response in 2; after median around 72 months, about 14 stayed remitted, 12 progressed.

Study conclusions and caveats: Clonality grew at ibrutinib response; at progression, it decreased back toward baseline. Circulating CD8+ T-cell counts were tracked by baseline clonality, which exceeded that of age-matched healthy donors.

Trimming left V 2 bases short and J 7 bases short, with 16 bases between. This CDR3 has 15 amino acids. Germline CDR1 and CDR2: SGHRS and YFSETQ. With sequencing, the targeted depth ranged from 1 in 200,000 to 1 in 1 million T cells. Clones were read by immunoSEQ multiplex PCR, and TCRdb kept only the in-frame ones, dropping some. The profile shows more than 85,000 clones, roughly 80% of them singletons. With respect to this clone: The antigen remains unidentified.

The gene calls are TRBV5-1 and TRBJ2-1; D perhaps matches TRBD2 (5 bases). The TCR originated in a human donor with chronic lymphocytic leukemia. The input for sequencing was PBMCs, taken after 12 months of ibrutinib treatment. The CDR3 coding sequence is TGCGCCAGCAGCTTAGGAACACTAGTGGGGAATGAGCAGTTCTTC. Translated: CASSLGTLVGNEQFF.